These 13 T cell receptor beta chains originate from one sample sequenced in a study of T-cell reconstitution after alpha-beta-depleted transplantation in children. This sample's TCRbeta library carried unique molecular identifier barcodes. One entry per CDR3 protein results from TCRdb running MiXCR on the PCR reads. The sample records hundreds of thousands of distinct CDR3 sequences, roughly 15% being singletons. This specimen was PBMCs, mostly from graft donor cells, taken 360 days after TCRalphabeta/CD19-depleted stem cell transplant. The receptors shown here come from a male patient aged 10 to 17 who had a stem cell transplant for acute lymphoblastic leukemia, so the T cells may come from the graft donor.

Only a few counts were recorded for this clonotype. The chain has TRBV13 and TRBJ2-7; 13 nucleotides agree with TRBD2. The CDR3 length is 18 residues. In germline, CDR1 is PRHDT, CDR2 FYEKMQ (reference sequence). The J segment lost 2 bases and the V segment lost 1 base, leaving 8 bases of the junction unmatched. CDR3 DNA sequence: TGTGCCAGCAGCTTAGTCCCGGGACTAGCGGGATTGACCTACGAGCAGTACTTC. This gives the protein CASSLVPGLAGLTYEQYF.

CDR3 bases: TGCAGTGCTAGAGATCTCGGCCCAGATACGCAGTATTTT. Protein: CSARDLGPDTQYF. The chain has TRBV20-1 and TRBJ2-3, with unresolved D. Trimming shortened V by 0 bases and J by 4 bases, and 8 bases separated the two germline ends. This CDR3 has 13 residues. The germline V gene has CDR1 DFQATT and CDR2 SNEGSKA (reference sequence).

This chain connects TRBV19 to TRBJ2-1; 10 nucleotides agree with TRBD1. Germline assignment: CDR1 LNHDA and CDR2 SQIVND (reference sequence). V trimming: 3 bases; J trimming: 7 bases; junction bases outside the gene matches: 15. The CDR3 spans 18 residues. This chain's CDR3 is CASSIGPLRDRGRNEQFF. Written as DNA, the CDR3 is TGTGCCAGTAGTATTGGGCCCCTCCGGGACAGGGGTCGGAATGAGCAGTTCTTC.

This clonotype was counted between two and nine times. This chain connects TRBV12-3 or TRBV12-4 to TRBJ2-3; D remains unclear. This CDR3 is built from 12 residues. Deletions cut 6 bases from V and 7 bases from J, with 11 bases between. CDR3 bases: TGTGCCAGCAGATCCTCACGGAATACGCAGTATTTT. This codes for CASRSSRNTQYF.

The table lists this clonotype with many counts. This chain uses TRBV29-1 with TRBJ2-5; 13 nucleotides line up with TRBD2. Germline V CDR1 and CDR2: SQVTM, ANQGSEA. The V gene end was trimmed by 6 bases and the J gene end by 4 bases; junction bases not matched to a gene: 2. The CDR3 spans 13 residues. The CDR3 spells CSVGLAGAETQYF. CDR3 coding DNA: TGCAGCGTCGGACTAGCGGGAGCAGAGACCCAGTACTTC.

This clonotype was picked up a small number of times. In DNA form, the CDR3 reads TGCAGTGCTAGACGAATGGACAGGGGCAATCAGCCCCAGCATTTT. Its protein is CSARRMDRGNQPQHF. The genes are TRBV20-1 and TRBJ1-5; 8 bases line up with TRBD1. The trim removed 2 bases at V and 2 bases at J, leaving 5 bases unmatched. Germline V CDR1 and CDR2: DFQATT, SNEGSKA (reference sequence). CDR3 length: 15 amino acids.

This rearrangement joins TRBV20-1 to TRBJ2-7, with D perhaps matching TRBD2 (7 bases). CDR3 length: 11 residues. With 4 bases removed from V and 5 bases from J, the gap between germline ends came to 9 bases. CDR1 and CDR2 from the germline V gene are DFQATT and SNEGSKA (reference sequence). CDR3: CSATGGHEQYF. The CDR3 coding sequence is TGCAGTGCTACGGGGGGCCACGAGCAGTACTTC.

J is TRBJ2-2 and V is TRBV19; D is ambiguous. CDR1 is LNHDA, CDR2 SQIVND, per germline (reference sequence). This CDR3 has 15 amino acids. Deletions cut 2 bases from V and 0 bases from J, with 7 bases between. CDR3 sequence: CASSIRPANTGELFF. The CDR3 nucleotides read TGTGCCAGTAGTATACGGCCCGCGAACACCGGGGAGCTGTTTTTT. Looking up the rest from reference TRBV19 and TRBJ2-2 gives the full variable domain: DGGITQSPKYLFRKEGQNVTLSCEQNLNHDAMYWYRQDPGQGLRLIYYSQIVNDFQKGDIAEGYSVSREKKESFPLTVTSAQKNPTAFYLCASSIRPANTGELFFGEGSRLTVL.

V is TRBV30 and J is TRBJ2-5; D is possibly TRBD1 or TRBD2 (5 bases each). Deletions cut 2 bases from V and 1 base from J, with 11 bases between. Germline V CDR1 and CDR2: GTSNPN, SVGIG (reference sequence). There are 14 residues in the CDR3. CDR3 loop: CAWSRGDPQETQYF. The DNA for the CDR3 is TGTGCCTGGAGTCGGGGCGATCCCCAAGAGACCCAGTACTTC.

V and J are TRBV24-1 and TRBJ2-3, with 7 nucleotides matching TRBD1. This CDR3 is built from 14 residues. Trimming at V came to 3 bases and at J to 12 bases, leaving 11 bases not matched to a gene. CDR1 and CDR2 (germline): KGHDR, SFDVKD. CDR3 sequence: CATSDETGTEAQYF. CDR3 nucleotide sequence: TGTGCCACCAGTGATGAAACCGGGACAGAGGCCCAGTATTTT.

The chain is built from TRBV7-9 and TRBJ1-5; D unclear. Germline V lookup: CDR1 SEHNR, CDR2 FQNEAQ (reference sequence). Trimming removed 4 bases from V and 3 bases from J, with 7 bases in between. This CDR3 has 13 amino acids. Here the CDR3 DNA reads TGTGCCAGCAGCTGGGAAAACAATCAGCCCCAGCATTTT. It translates to CASSWENNQPQHF.

This clonotype occurred a few times. The CDR3 DNA sequence: TGCGCCAGCAGCTCGGACAGGGCAACCTCCTACGAGCAGTACTTC. Amino acid sequence: CASSSDRATSYEQYF. The chain is built from TRBV4-1 and TRBJ2-7; 8 bases are a match to TRBD1. Per the germline V gene, CDR1 is MGHRA and CDR2 is YSYEKL. The V segment lost 5 bases and the J segment 0 bases; nucleotides outside the gene matches: 6. The CDR3 totals 15 residues.

The J gene is TRBJ2-7, the V gene TRBV2; 10 positions agree with TRBD2. CDR1 is SNHLY, CDR2 FYNNEI, per germline. This CDR3 region has 14 residues. The ends lost 6 bases at V and 2 bases at J; junction bases unmatched: 4. The CDR3 sequence: CASRTSGTTYEQYF. For the CDR3, the DNA is TGTGCCAGCAGAACTAGCGGGACGACCTACGAGCAGTACTTC.